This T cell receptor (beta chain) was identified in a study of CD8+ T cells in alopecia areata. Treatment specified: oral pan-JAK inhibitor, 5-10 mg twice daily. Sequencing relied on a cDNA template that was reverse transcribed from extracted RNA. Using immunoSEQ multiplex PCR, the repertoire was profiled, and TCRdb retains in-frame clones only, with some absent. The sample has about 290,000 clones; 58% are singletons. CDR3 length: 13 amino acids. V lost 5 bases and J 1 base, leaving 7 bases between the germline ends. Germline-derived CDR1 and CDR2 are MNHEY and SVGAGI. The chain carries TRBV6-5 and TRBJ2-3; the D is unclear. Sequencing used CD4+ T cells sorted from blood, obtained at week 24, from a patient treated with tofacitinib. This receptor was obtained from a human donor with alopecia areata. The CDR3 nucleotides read TGTGCCAGCAGTAGCCCCGGCACAGATACGCAGTATTTT. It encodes CASSSPGTDTQYF.